These 14 T cell receptor beta chains came from one sample sequenced in a study of cytotoxic CD8 clonotypes in ibrutinib-treated CLL. Profiled with immunoSEQ multiplex PCR; TCRdb holds only in-frame clones, not every one. The data contain fewer than 30,000 clones, about 64% of them singletons. The sample here was PBMCs, taken after 24 months of ibrutinib treatment. These receptors all stem from a human donor with chronic lymphocytic leukemia.

The rearrangement links TRBV29-1 to TRBJ2-7, with 9 bases identical to TRBD1. The CDR3 spans 15 residues. Per germline, CDR1 SQVTM and CDR2 ANQGSEA. After removal of 0 bases from V and 3 bases from J, the junction contained 6 bases not matched to a gene. This CDR3 reads CSVEDPGTGSYEQYF. The CDR3 DNA reads TGCAGCGTTGAAGATCCTGGGACAGGGAGCTACGAGCAGTACTTC.

The rearrangement uses TRBV9 and TRBJ1-4, with 7 bases identical to TRBD1. CDR3 length: 15 residues. J gave up 5 bases and V 3 bases, and 7 bases lay outside the gene matches. Germline V gives CDR1 SGDLS, CDR2 YYNGEE. In nucleotides, the CDR3 is TGTGCCAGCAGCGCCTCGTCAGGGGGGAATGAAAAACTGTTTTTT. This encodes CASSASSGGNEKLFF. Filled out from reference TRBV9 and TRBJ1-4, the complete variable domain reads DSGVTQTPKHLITATGQRVTLRCSPRSGDLSVYWYQQSLDQGLQFLIQYYNGEERAKGNILERFSAQQFPDLHSELNLSSLELGDSALYFCASSASSGGNEKLFFGSGTQLSVL.

This clone was counted a few times. The rearrangement links TRBV11-2 to TRBJ1-5; D perhaps matches TRBD1 (5 bases). V was trimmed by 3 bases and J by 4 bases, leaving 13 bases between them. The CDR3 runs to 15 residues. Germline CDR1 and CDR2: SGHAT and FQNNGV. CDR3 nucleotides: TGTGCCAGCAGCTTGGATGGCGGGGGAAATCAGCCCCAGCATTTT. It codes for CASSLDGGGNQPQHF. Full variable domain (missing parts from reference TRBV11-2 and TRBJ1-5): EAGVAQSPRYKIIEKRQSVAFWCNPISGHATLYWYQQILGQGPKLLIQFQNNGVVDDSQLPKDRFSAERLKGVDSTLKIQPAKLEDSAVYLCASSLDGGGNQPQHFGDGTRLSIL.

In this sample, this clone turned up a few times. The rearrangement links TRBV27 to TRBJ1-6; 10 bases map to TRBD1. The length of the CDR3 is 14 residues. The V segment lost 3 bases and the J segment 10 bases; nucleotides outside the gene matches: 3. Per the germline V gene, CDR1 is MNHEY and CDR2 is SMNVEV (reference sequence). The CDR3 DNA follows: TGTGCCAGCAGTTTTGGGACAGGGGAATCACCCCTCCACTTT. This encodes CASSFGTGESPLHF.

This clone is medium-sized by share. V is TRBV11-2 and J is TRBJ2-7; 7 bases match TRBD2. Trimming at V came to 5 bases and at J to 0 bases, leaving 7 bases not matched to a gene. The CDR3 is made up of 15 amino acids. The V gene's germline CDR1 is SGHAT and CDR2 FQNNGV. The CDR3 reads CASSHPWDYSYEQYF. DNA of the CDR3: TGTGCCAGCAGCCATCCCTGGGACTACTCCTACGAGCAGTACTTC.

The rearrangement uses TRBV29-1 and TRBJ1-4, with a weak D call TRBD1 (5 bases). Trimming removed 3 bases at V and 10 bases at J, with 15 bases between. CDR1 is SQVTM and CDR2 is ANQGSEA in the germline V gene. CDR3 length: 13 amino acids. CDR3 sequence (DNA): TGCAGCGTTGATATCGGGCAGGGAGCAAAACTGTTTTTT. This sequence encodes CSVDIGQGAKLFF.

The chain recombines TRBV5-6 with TRBJ2-4; maybe TRBD2 (6 bases). This CDR3 spans 13 amino acids. Per the germline V gene, CDR1 is SGHDT and CDR2 is YYEEEE. V gave up 3 bases and J gave up 5 bases, with 9 bases separating them. CDR3 sequence reads: CASSSGVENIQYF. The CDR3 DNA sequence: TGTGCCAGCAGCTCGGGGGTTGAAAACATTCAGTACTTC.

The chain has TRBV11-2 and TRBJ2-3, with D unclear. V lost 5 bases to trimming and J lost 0 bases, with 3 bases between them. Germline CDR1 and CDR2: SGHAT and FQNNGV. There are 12 residues in the CDR3. Here the CDR3 reads CASSPSTDTQYF. CDR3 sequence (DNA): TGTGCCAGCAGCCCTAGCACAGATACGCAGTATTTT.

The rearrangement uses TRBV11-1 and TRBJ2-5, with TRBD1 identical over 11 bases. The V and J ends lost 3 bases and 5 bases, in that order; junction bases with no gene match: 2. Germline loops: CDR1 SGHAT, CDR2 FQDESV (reference sequence). CDR3 length: 14 residues. As DNA, the CDR3 is TGTGCCAGCAGCTTGGACAGGGGGCTGGAGACCCAGTACTTC. Its protein is CASSLDRGLETQYF.

This chain uses TRBV5-6 with TRBJ1-2, with a possible D match to TRBD1 (5 bases). The length of the CDR3 is 15 residues. Germline CDR1 and CDR2: SGHDT and YYEEEE. V lost 0 bases to trimming and J lost 5 bases, with 14 bases between them. In DNA form, the CDR3 reads TGTGCCAGCAGCTTGGTTTCGGGGGACTATTATGGCTACACCTTC. It translates to CASSLVSGDYYGYTF. Drawing the rest from reference TRBV5-6 and TRBJ1-2, the complete variable domain is DAGVTQSPTHLIKTRGQQVTLRCSPKSGHDTVSWYQQALGQGPQFIFQYYEEEERQRGNFPDRFSGHQFPNYSSELNVNALLLGDSALYLCASSLVSGDYYGYTFGSGTRLTVV.

The chain links TRBV4-2 to TRBJ1-5; D remains unclear. Per the germline V gene, CDR1 is LGHNA and CDR2 is YNFKEQ. The CDR3 is made up of 15 amino acids. The V and J ends lost 0 bases and 0 bases respectively, with 6 bases between them. This CDR3 is CASSQEGNSNQPQHF. CDR3 nucleotides: TGTGCCAGCAGCCAAGAGGGCAATAGCAATCAGCCCCAGCATTTT.

This clone was seen a few times. The gene calls are TRBV19 and TRBJ1-1; D gene uncertain. Trimming pared 5 bases from V and 0 bases from J, leaving 7 bases between. Germline V CDR1 and CDR2: LNHDA, SQIVND (reference sequence). The CDR3 extends over 13 amino acids. In DNA, the CDR3 is TGTGCCAGTAGTTTTGCCATGAACACTGAAGCTTTCTTT. It yields the protein CASSFAMNTEAFF.

This clone has only a few counts. This chain links TRBV7-8 with TRBJ1-2, with a tentative D call TRBD1 (6 bases). Trimming shortened V by 3 bases and J by 3 bases, and 11 bases separated the two germline ends. CDR3 length: 14 residues. Germline-derived CDR1 and CDR2 are SGHVS and FQNEAQ. Here the CDR3 reads CASSFGGGDYGYTF. The CDR3 nucleotides are TGTGCCAGCAGCTTTGGAGGGGGTGACTATGGCTACACCTTC.

The V gene is TRBV19, the J gene TRBJ1-1, with 7 bases fitting TRBD1. V was clipped by 3 bases and J by 1 base; unmatched bases: 8. CDR3 size: 16 residues. The V gene's germline CDR1 is LNHDA and CDR2 SQIVND (reference sequence). The CDR3 loop reads CASSMIPGQRNTEAFF. CDR3 DNA: TGTGCCAGTAGTATGATCCCGGGACAGAGGAACACTGAAGCTTTCTTT.